This entry features one T cell receptor (beta chain) sequence. Its antigen is still unknown. A junction boundary mismatches the germline segment, possibly from a read error. RNA was extracted from bulk tissue without any cell sorting. Between August and November 2014, newly diagnosed, chemotherapy-naive lung cancer patients underwent thoracic surgery in China. The sample belongs to a study of tumor and adjacent non-tumor tissue in lung cancer. Background on the study: Histology: 12 adenocarcinoma, a couple of squamous cell carcinoma, 1 small cell lung cancer. On average, productive TCRbeta reads reached 4 million to 5 million per sample.

The library came from three nested PCR rounds adapted from ARM-PCR protocols. TCRdb redid the calling of the multiplex PCR reads with MiXCR, one entry per CDR3 protein. The profile covers some 100,000 distinct CDR3 sequences, with about 75% appearing a single time and around a third taken by the ten largest. Study-wide results and limits: Tumor repertoires had a smaller top 100 clone share than normal lung.

The receptor comes from a woman aged 55-69 years with non-small cell lung cancer. Sequences were obtained from lung tumor tissue.

CDR3 nucleotide sequence: TGCACCAGTAGCATACGCTCGGCAGTTTATTCACCCCTCCACTTT. This codes for CTSSIRSAVYSPLHF. J is TRBJ1-6 and V is TRBV4-1; D is ambiguous. Germline lookup yields CDR1 MGHRA and CDR2 YSYEKL. The CDR3 sequence is 15 residues long.